This note documents a single T cell receptor beta chain sequence. During active infection, Seattle patients enrolled and were then monitored through disease. As handled by the study authors: Reference gene primer amplification yielded estimated nucleated cell counts. Clones were sequenced by immunoSEQ multiplex PCR, and TCRdb holds only the in-frame ones, with some missing. Clone size and the V and J calls come from that table; the DNA yielded D and trimming. The sample has 360,000 or so clones, roughly 89% seen once. This sample stems from a study of blood T cell repertoires in COVID-19. Whole-study context: Samples taken during acute and convalescent COVID-19 were collected in the United States, Italy and Spain. The cDNA or gDNA used as material had been derived from T cells, B-cell-depleted T cells, or PBMCs.

The source is a woman aged 60 to 75 with COVID-19, enrolled during active disease. Sequenced input: peripheral blood.

The CDR3, as DNA: TGCGCCAGCAGCTTCGGACAGGGAGGAAACACCATATATTTT. Protein sequence: CASSFGQGGNTIYF. This chain joins TRBV5-1 and TRBJ1-3; 8 bases align to TRBD1. The V gene's germline CDR1 is SGHRS and CDR2 YFSETQ. CDR3 length equals 14 residues. V lost 2 bases, J lost 4 bases, and 2 bases stayed unmatched.